One and the same sample provided the 31 T cell receptor beta chains below, sequenced in a study of T cell responses to AZD1222 COVID-19 vaccine. Some clones are missing from TCRdb's copy, which holds only in-frame ones; the method was immunoSEQ multiplex PCR. The repertoire holds around 140,000 clones, with just under 95% as singletons. This specimen was peripheral blood, taken on day 0 of AZD1222 vaccination. The receptors come from an adult in good health.

V gene TRBV6-1 combines with J gene TRBJ1-4, with D unresolved. The V and J ends lost 1 base and 0 bases respectively, with 6 bases between them. The CDR3 is 15 amino acids. In germline, CDR1 is MNHNS, CDR2 SASEGT. The CDR3 loop reads CASSEEVTTNEKLFF. The CDR3 bases are TGTGCCAGCAGTGAAGAGGTGACAACTAATGAAAAACTGTTTTTT.

The V and J genes are TRBV2 and TRBJ1-1, with a tentative D call TRBD1 (5 bases). Germline V gene sequence: CDR1 SNHLY, CDR2 FYNNEI. The germline V and J ends were trimmed by 8 bases and 4 bases, with 14 bases remaining between them. This CDR3 region has 13 residues. CDR3 region: CASGVGAGTEAFF. CDR3 coding DNA: TGTGCCAGCGGGGTTGGGGCGGGCACTGAAGCTTTCTTT.

This rearrangement joins TRBV6-5 to TRBJ2-2; TRBD1 matches at 7 bases. Germline CDR1 and CDR2: MNHEY and SVGAGI. The CDR3 contains 15 residues. J was trimmed by 3 bases and V by 5 bases; bases with no gene match: 6. In DNA, the CDR3 is TGTGCCAGCAGTCCTCGACAGGGATACACCGGGGAGCTGTTTTTT. Its protein product is CASSPRQGYTGELFF.

This clone was seen more than once but under ten times. The genes are TRBV7-9 and TRBJ2-5; 12 nucleotides line up with TRBD2. Germline V gene lookup returns CDR1 SEHNR and CDR2 FQNEAQ (reference sequence). V was pared by 5 bases and J by 3 bases, with 10 bases of the junction left unmatched. This CDR3 spans 17 amino acids. The CDR3 here is CASSLPTSGSLKETQYF. The CDR3 bases are TGTGCCAGCAGCCTGCCGACTAGCGGGAGTCTAAAAGAGACCCAGTACTTC.

V usage is TRBV9 and J usage is TRBJ1-3; TRBD1 aligns across 7 bases. V dropped 4 bases and J dropped 0; count of bases not matched to a gene: 7. CDR1 is SGDLS and CDR2 is YYNGEE in the germline V gene. CDR3 length: 16 amino acids. DNA for the CDR3: TGTGCCAGCAGCACCAGGGGGTTAAGCTCTGGAAACACCATATATTTT. Its translation is CASSTRGLSSGNTIYF.

This clone showed up just once. The chain employs TRBV14 and TRBJ1-6; D not resolved. V shed 8 bases and J shed 7 bases, with 15 bases lying between them. The CDR3 is made up of 14 amino acids. The germline gives CDR1 SGHDN, CDR2 FVKESK. The CDR3 nucleotides read TGTGCCAGCTCCCGGGCTCCGGCCAATTCACCCCTCCACTTT. Translated: CASSRAPANSPLHF.

This clone was seen only a few times. The rearrangement links TRBV6-4 to TRBJ2-7; the match to TRBD1 covers 7 bases. V was clipped by 6 bases and J by 0 bases; unmatched bases: 8. The CDR3 sequence is 15 residues long. The germline V gene has CDR1 MRHNA and CDR2 SNTAGT. CDR3 sequence reads: CASRFTRQGSYEQYF. The CDR3 nucleotides read TGTGCCAGCAGGTTCACTCGACAGGGCTCCTACGAGCAGTACTTC.

The chain joins TRBV6-2 or TRBV6-3 to TRBJ2-5; D perhaps matches TRBD1 (6 bases). The CDR3 extends over 15 amino acids. Germline values: CDR1 MNHEY, CDR2 SVGEGT. The ends were cut back, 0 bases at V and 5 bases at J, with 13 bases in the middle. The CDR3 DNA sequence: TGTGCCAGCAGTTACTCACAGGGTACGGTCGAGACCCAGTACTTC. Amino acid sequence: CASSYSQGTVETQYF.

The V and J genes are TRBV20-1 and TRBJ1-3; D uncertain. V lost 3 bases, J lost 9 bases, and 15 bases lay in between. The V gene's germline CDR1 is DFQATT and CDR2 SNEGSKA (reference sequence). This CDR3 region has 13 residues. CDR3 sequence reads: CSASLSRSGTIYF. The CDR3 bases are TGCAGTGCTAGTCTCTCTCGATCGGGCACCATATATTTT.

This clone has a handful of counts. The CDR3 protein is CASIPREGRRYEQYF. CDR3 DNA sequence: TGCGCCAGCATCCCGCGGGAGGGCCGTCGGTACGAGCAGTACTTC. The chain is built from TRBV10-2 and TRBJ2-7, with 9 bases identical to TRBD2. The CDR3 runs to 15 residues. V shed 7 bases and J 4 bases; nucleotides not matched to a gene: 11. The germline gives CDR1 WSHSY, CDR2 SAAADI.

This clone came up once. The CDR3 bases are TGTGCCAGCAGCGTAGAGGTGACAGGGGCTGGAAACACCATATATTTT. Translated: CASSVEVTGAGNTIYF. V usage is TRBV9 and J usage is TRBJ1-3; 8 bases line up with TRBD1. CDR3 length equals 16 residues. The V segment lost 0 bases and the J segment 2 bases; nucleotides outside the gene matches: 4. Germline V gene sequence: CDR1 SGDLS, CDR2 YYNGEE. Full variable domain (missing parts from reference TRBV9 and TRBJ1-3): DSGVTQTPKHLITATGQRVTLRCSPRSGDLSVYWYQQSLDQGLQFLIQYYNGEERAKGNILERFSAQQFPDLHSELNLSSLELGDSALYFCASSVEVTGAGNTIYFGEGSWLTVV.

The chain combines TRBV19 with TRBJ2-6; D possibly matches TRBD1 or TRBD2 (6 bases each). V was clipped by 4 bases and J by 0 bases, with 13 bases between them. The germline V gene has CDR1 LNHDA and CDR2 SQIVND (reference sequence). CDR3 length: 17 residues. The CDR3 loop reads CASSRRSGASGANVLTF. DNA of the CDR3: TGTGCCAGTAGTAGGAGATCGGGGGCCTCTGGGGCCAACGTCCTGACTTTC.

V is TRBV6-1 and J is TRBJ2-7, with TRBD2 as a possible D gene (6 bases). V was cut by 2 bases and J by 2 bases, with 10 bases left in between. CDR3 length: 14 amino acids. CDR1 and CDR2 from the germline V gene are MNHNS and SASEGT. The CDR3 DNA reads TGTGCCAGCAGTGAACCCGGGACTCCCTACGAGCAGTACTTC. The encoded protein is CASSEPGTPYEQYF.

The rearrangement uses TRBV5-4 and TRBJ2-1, with 8 positions matching TRBD2. Germline values: CDR1 SGHNT, CDR2 YYREEE (reference sequence). This CDR3 has 16 residues. The J segment lost 2 bases and the V segment lost 0 bases, leaving 4 bases of the junction unmatched. Here the CDR3 reads CASSLVSSGAYNEQFF. In DNA form, the CDR3 reads TGTGCCAGCAGCTTGGTGAGTAGCGGGGCCTACAATGAGCAGTTCTTC. Filled out from reference TRBV5-4 and TRBJ2-1, the complete variable domain reads ETGVTQSPTHLIKTRGQQVTLRCSSQSGHNTVSWYQQALGQGPQFIFQYYREEENGRGNFPPRFSGLQFPNYSSELNVNALELDDSALYLCASSLVSSGAYNEQFFGPGTRLTVL.

V is TRBV7-3 and J is TRBJ2-2; tentative D call: TRBD1 (5 bases). Trimming cost V 5 bases and J 2 bases, with 24 bases left between them. Germline-derived CDR1 and CDR2 are SGHTA and FQGTGA. The CDR3 loop spans 19 amino acids. The CDR3 here is CASSLLKGRRSVNTGELFF. The CDR3 DNA reads TGTGCCAGCAGCCTATTAAAGGGGCGTAGGAGCGTTAACACCGGGGAGCTGTTTTTT.

The genes are TRBV5-1 and TRBJ2-7; D possibly uses TRBD1 or TRBD2 (5 bases each). The CDR3 has 14 amino acids. CDR1 is SGHRS and CDR2 is YFSETQ in the germline V gene. V gave up 4 bases and J gave up 0 bases, with 11 bases separating them. The CDR3 here is CASSPPGTSYEQYF. CDR3 DNA sequence: TGCGCCAGCAGCCCCCCCGGGACCTCCTACGAGCAGTACTTC.

The chain uses TRBV3-1 (or the pseudogene TRBV3-2) and TRBJ2-2; D unresolved. CDR3 length: 16 amino acids. The V and J ends lost 1 base and 3 bases respectively, with 12 bases between them. The germline V gene encodes CDR1 LGHDT and CDR2 YNNKEL (reference sequence). Written as DNA, the CDR3 is TGTGCCAGCAGCCAAGTTCAGGCGTTCGACACCGGGGAGCTGTTTTTT. Residues: CASSQVQAFDTGELFF.

This chain joins TRBV9 and TRBJ2-1; D is unclear. CDR1 and CDR2 from the germline V gene are SGDLS and YYNGEE. The CDR3 totals 14 residues. V shed 0 bases and J shed 2 bases, with 6 bases lying between them. In nucleotides, the CDR3 is TGTGCCAGCAGCGTAGGGCGAGCCTACAATGAGCAGTTCTTC. Encoded protein: CASSVGRAYNEQFF.

The chain links TRBV5-1 to TRBJ1-1; tentative D call: TRBD1 (5 bases). CDR3 length: 13 amino acids. The germline V and J ends were trimmed by 4 bases and 0 bases, with 7 bases remaining between them. Germline V gives CDR1 SGHRS, CDR2 YFSETQ. CDR3 in amino acids: CASSRDVNTEAFF. The CDR3 region has the DNA TGCGCCAGCAGCCGGGACGTGAACACTGAAGCTTTCTTT.

The chain employs TRBV2 and TRBJ1-2, with D uncertain. The germline CDR1 and CDR2 sequences are SNHLY and FYNNEI. V was cut by 6 bases and J by 7 bases, with 12 bases left in between. The CDR3 has 12 amino acids. The CDR3 protein is CASRAEAGGYTF. In DNA form, the CDR3 reads TGTGCCAGCAGGGCCGAGGCTGGTGGCTACACCTTC.

V and J are TRBV28 and TRBJ2-5; 10 bases line up with TRBD1. The CDR3 covers 15 residues. V gave up 6 bases and J gave up 4 bases; unmatched junction bases: 8. CDR1 is MDHEN and CDR2 is SYDVKM in the germline V gene. This CDR3 reads CASRPSRDRGETQYF. CDR3 DNA: TGTGCCAGCAGACCCTCCCGGGACAGGGGAGAGACCCAGTACTTC.

A single count supports this clone. J is TRBJ2-7 and V is TRBV2; TRBD1 matches at 8 bases. Trimming at V came to 6 bases and at J to 7 bases, leaving 8 bases not matched to a gene. The germline V gene has CDR1 SNHLY and CDR2 FYNNEI. The length of the CDR3 is 13 residues. This CDR3 reads CASSPGGAGEQYF. Here the CDR3 DNA reads TGTGCCAGCAGCCCAGGGGGCGCGGGAGAGCAGTACTTC. The complete variable domain, with remaining parts taken from reference TRBV2 and TRBJ2-7, reads EPEVTQTPSHQVTQMGQEVILRCVPISNHLYFYWYRQILGQKVEFLVSFYNNEISEKSEIFDDQFSVERPDGSNFTLKIRSTKLEDSAMYFCASSPGGAGEQYFGPGTRLTVT.

The J gene is TRBJ2-1, the V gene TRBV4-1, with TRBD2 identical over 12 bases. The CDR3 is 20 residues long. The V and J ends lost 0 bases and 1 base, in that order; junction bases with no gene match: 10. The V gene's germline CDR1 is MGHRA and CDR2 YSYEKL. CDR3 sequence: CASSQDRGGLAGGSYNEQFF. The CDR3 nucleotides read TGCGCCAGCAGCCAAGATCGTGGGGGACTAGCGGGCGGGTCCTACAATGAGCAGTTCTTC.

V and J are TRBV7-9 and TRBJ1-4; 8 bases match TRBD1. CDR1 SEHNR and CDR2 FQNEAQ come from the germline V gene (reference sequence). The CDR3 is 14 amino acids. V shed 4 bases, J shed 8 bases, and the junction held 6 bases outside the gene matches. CDR3 sequence (DNA): TGTGCCAGCAGCTCCGGACAGGGTATCGAAAAACTGTTTTTT. Its protein product is CASSSGQGIEKLFF.

The rearrangement links TRBV12-5 to TRBJ2-5, with D unclear. Germline assignment: CDR1 LGHNT and CDR2 FRNRAP. Trimming took 3 bases from V and 7 from J, leaving 18 bases between them. This CDR3 is 15 amino acids long. The CDR3 is CASGFPPWAWGTQYF. CDR3 in DNA: TGTGCTAGTGGTTTCCCTCCTTGGGCCTGGGGGACCCAGTACTTC.

The V call is TRBV19, the J call TRBJ2-6, with a tentative D call TRBD1 (6 bases). This CDR3 region has 18 residues. Germline lookup yields CDR1 LNHDA and CDR2 SQIVND (reference sequence). Trimming removed 7 bases at V and 0 bases at J, with 19 bases between. The CDR3 region has the DNA TGTGCCAGTACCACTCGTCAGGGGTACTCCTCTGGGGCCAACGTCCTGACTTTC. It translates to CASTTRQGYSSGANVLTF.

Written as DNA, the CDR3 is TGCGCCAGCAGCCAAAATATCCGGGAGGACTATGGCTACACCTTC. Translated, it gives CASSQNIREDYGYTF. The rearrangement joins TRBV4-1 to TRBJ1-2; D is unresolved. V lost 2 bases to trimming and J lost 3 bases, with 13 bases between them. Germline loops: CDR1 MGHRA, CDR2 YSYEKL. This CDR3 comprises 15 residues.

The chain is built from TRBV3-1 (or the pseudogene TRBV3-2) and TRBJ1-4; weak D call: TRBD1 (5 bases). Per the germline V gene, CDR1 is LGHDT and CDR2 is YNNKEL (reference sequence). Trimming left V 4 bases short and J 7 bases short, with 16 bases between. This CDR3 region has 15 residues. DNA for the CDR3: TGTGCCAGCAGCCCGGAGTGGGGGGGACCTGAAAAACTGTTTTTT. The encoded protein is CASSPEWGGPEKLFF.

CDR3 sequence reads: CASSPTGTAGNTIYF. The CDR3 DNA sequence: TGTGCCAGCTCACCTACCGGGACAGCTGGAAACACCATATATTTT. This chain links TRBV18 with TRBJ1-3, with TRBD1 matching 7 bases. The CDR3 length is 15 residues. V dropped 3 bases and J dropped 2; count of bases not matched to a gene: 4. CDR1 KGHSH and CDR2 LQKENI come from the germline V gene.

V gene TRBV5-5 combines with J gene TRBJ2-7, with D possibly matching TRBD2 (6 bases). This CDR3 is built from 18 residues. V lost 1 base, J lost 5 bases, and 25 bases lay in between. Germline lookup yields CDR1 SGHKS and CDR2 YYEKEE (reference sequence). As DNA, the CDR3 is TGTGCCAGCAGCTTGTGGCTTCCGTTGAGACTAGGCACAAACGAGCAGTACTTC. Residues: CASSLWLPLRLGTNEQYF.

This sequence joins TRBV5-3 and TRBJ2-7; the match to TRBD2 covers 10 bases. TRBV5-3 carries the ORF label, with uncertain function. The CDR3 is 17 residues long. V was clipped by 6 bases and J by 2 bases; unmatched bases: 14. CDR3 sequence reads: CARTRPLLAGLTYEQYF. The DNA of the CDR3 is TGTGCCAGAACCCGTCCCCTACTAGCGGGACTAACCTACGAGCAGTACTTC.